This T cell receptor (beta chain) was recovered during a study of T-cell memory formation after mild COVID-19. V shed 8 bases and J shed 3 bases, with 12 bases lying between them. The CDR3 has 13 residues. From germline, CDR1 is SNHLY and CDR2 FYNNEI. This clonotype was observed a handful of times. The antigen is undetermined. TCRdb reprocessed the 5' RACE reads with MiXCR, giving one entry per CDR3 protein. The repertoire holds roughly 620,000 distinct CDR3 sequences, with roughly 17% as singletons. The study's findings and limits: The study detected some responding clones in pre-infection memory, suggesting cross-reactive memory joined.

Material for sequencing was PBMCs or a T cell subset sorted from them (not recorded which). The V and J genes are TRBV2 and TRBJ2-3, with a tentative D call TRBD2 (6 bases). This TCR derives from an adult woman who had mild COVID-19 (a few samples of this study predate the infection). Cell type and time point are not known. CDR3 nucleotides: TGTGCCAGCCCCCGGGGGAGGACAGATACGCAGTATTTT. Translating gives CASPRGRTDTQYF.